The rows below give T cell receptor beta chains drawn from one sample of a study of early T cells in non-severe SARS-CoV-2 infection. TCRdb recomputed calls from the 5' RACE reads with MiXCR, one row per CDR3 protein. The sample holds under 85,000 distinct CDR3 sequences; less than 15% are singletons and the top ten take over 4%. The sample taken for sequencing was whole blood. The receptors were gathered from an adult who was a healthcare worker with PCR-confirmed SARS-CoV-2 infection or an uninfected control (not recorded which). CDR3s include the opening cysteine and the closing phenylalanine or tryptophan. Each record gives: V gene, clone size, J gene, D gene, CDR3 protein, CDR3 DNA. A D gene is named only where the DNA matches it firmly. Clone size is stated in some rows and not others, as once, few, many or a class when expanded.

>TRBV29-1|-|TRBJ2-1|-
CSVDRVSNEQFF
TGCAGCGTTGACCGGGTTAGTAATGAGCAGTTCTTC
>TRBV3-1|many|TRBJ2-7|-
CASSVRKNEQYF
TGTGCCAGCAGCGTACGCAAAAACGAGCAGTACTTC
>TRBV7-2|-|TRBJ2-4|-
CASSLDGAVAKNIQYF
TGTGCCAGCAGCCTAGACGGGGCCGTTGCCAAAAACATTCAGTACTTC
>TRBV5-1|-|TRBJ1-1|-
CASSLVGSVNTEAFF
TGCGCCAGCAGCTTGGTTGGCAGTGTGAACACTGAAGCTTTCTTT
>TRBV27|-|TRBJ2-5|-
CASSLSYPPGTQYF
TGTGCCAGCAGTTTATCTTACCCCCCTGGGACCCAGTACTTC
>TRBV5-1|few|TRBJ1-1|-
CASSLAWGHTEAFF
TGCGCCAGCAGCTTGGCCTGGGGACATACTGAAGCTTTCTTT
>TRBV27|many|TRBJ2-7|TRBD1
CASGDRGPYEQYF
TGTGCCAGCGGTGACAGGGGACCCTACGAGCAGTACTTC
>TRBV7-8|-|TRBJ1-5|-
CASSFRSPDQPQHF
TGTGCCAGCAGCTTCCGTAGCCCCGATCAGCCCCAGCATTTT
>TRBV7-9|many|TRBJ2-7|TRBD2
CASSPGGAYEQYF
TGTGCCAGCAGCCCCGGGGGGGCCTACGAGCAGTACTTC
>TRBV6-2/TRBV6-3|once|TRBJ2-5|-
CASTPREGTQYF
TGTGCCAGCACCCCCCGGGAAGGGACCCAGTACTTC
>TRBV29-1|few|TRBJ2-5|-
CSVEDREETQYF
TGCAGCGTGGAAGACAGAGAAGAGACCCAGTACTTC
>TRBV4-2|few|TRBJ2-2|-
CASSQVDSRGAGELFF
TGTGCCAGCAGCCAAGTAGACAGCCGGGGTGCCGGGGAGCTGTTTTTT
>TRBV10-2|-|TRBJ2-3|-
CASSESEGVTQYF
TGCGCCAGCAGTGAGTCGGAGGGGGTTACGCAGTATTTT
>TRBV28|few|TRBJ2-7|-
CASSSLSEQYF
TGTGCCAGCAGTTCCCTGTCCGAGCAGTACTTC
>TRBV6-2/TRBV6-3|many|TRBJ2-7|-
CASSPRVGWGYEQYF
TGTGCCAGCAGCCCCAGGGTGGGATGGGGCTACGAGCAGTACTTC
>TRBV20-1|few|TRBJ2-7|-
CSARDRSWGALGEQYF
TGCAGTGCTAGAGATAGATCGTGGGGGGCCTTGGGGGAGCAGTACTTC
>TRBV3-1|many|TRBJ1-2|-
CASSTSSGLYGYTF
TGTGCCAGCAGCACGTCGAGCGGCCTCTATGGCTACACCTTC
>TRBV6-5|many|TRBJ1-2|-
CASSSSQQPNYGYTF
TGTGCCAGCAGTTCGAGTCAGCAACCTAACTATGGCTACACCTTC
>TRBV5-1|-|TRBJ2-3|-
CASSLSGVVTDTQYF
TGCGCCAGCAGCTTATCTGGGGTGGTCACAGATACACAGTATTTT
>TRBV6-2/TRBV6-3|many|TRBJ2-5|TRBD2
CASTGLAGGETQYF
TGTGCCAGCACGGGACTAGCGGGGGGAGAGACCCAGTACTTC
>TRBV18|-|TRBJ1-6|-
CASSPGFTGSNSPLHF
TGTGCCAGCTCACCCGGGTTCACAGGTTCTAATTCACCCCTCCACTTT
>TRBV7-8|many|TRBJ2-1|TRBD2
CASSLVTSGRTEQFF
TGTGCCAGCAGCTTAGTGACTAGCGGTAGGACTGAGCAGTTCTTC
>TRBV5-1|-|TRBJ2-1|-
CASSLDTYNEQFF
TGCGCCAGCAGCCTCGACACTTACAATGAGCAGTTCTTC
>TRBV6-1|-|TRBJ2-7|-
CASSLREVFSEQYF
TGTGCCAGCAGTCTCCGTGAGGTCTTCAGCGAGCAGTACTTC
>TRBV5-1|-|TRBJ2-3|TRBD2
CASSSGLAGGRDITDTQYF
TGCGCCAGCAGCTCGGGACTAGCGGGGGGCCGAGACATCACAGATACGCAGTATTTT
>TRBV18|-|TRBJ2-1|-
CASSPQVTHEQFF
TGTGCCAGCTCACCGCAGGTAACCCATGAGCAGTTCTTC
>TRBV9|many|TRBJ2-5|-
CASNQGGEETQYF
TGTGCCAGCAACCAGGGAGGTGAAGAGACCCAGTACTTC
>TRBV5-5|few|TRBJ1-6|-
CASSFFLGATNSPLHF
TGTGCCAGCAGCTTTTTCCTGGGGGCAACTAATTCACCCCTCCACTTT
>TRBV10-2|few|TRBJ2-2|TRBD1
CASSEPGQSTGELFF
TGCGCCAGCAGTGAGCCGGGACAGAGTACCGGGGAGCTGTTTTTT
>TRBV20-1|few|TRBJ2-7|-
CSARERTTREQYF
TGCAGTGCTAGAGAGCGGACGACGAGGGAGCAGTACTTC
>TRBV20-1|many|TRBJ1-4|-
CSARQGSGKLFF
TGCAGTGCTAGACAGGGATCAGGAAAACTGTTTTTT
>TRBV20-1|medium-sized|TRBJ2-7|-
CSARGKRQGFSYEQYF
TGCAGTGCTAGAGGCAAGAGGCAGGGCTTCTCCTACGAGCAGTACTTC
>TRBV20-1|few|TRBJ2-2|-
CSALGTANTGELFF
TGCAGTGCTTTAGGGACCGCGAACACCGGGGAGCTGTTTTTT
>TRBV9|-|TRBJ1-1|-
CATRTANTEAFF
TGTGCCACCAGAACAGCGAACACTGAAGCTTTCTTT
>TRBV5-1|-|TRBJ2-7|-
CASSLGRAEYEQYF
TGCGCCAGCAGCCTCGGTAGGGCAGAGTACGAGCAGTACTTC
>TRBV29-1|many|TRBJ1-1|-
CSVGPGWGMNTEAFF
TGCAGCGTTGGACCAGGGTGGGGGATGAACACTGAAGCTTTCTTT
>TRBV29-1|-|TRBJ1-1|-
CSGGFAEAFF
TGCAGCGGAGGGTTCGCTGAAGCTTTCTTT
>TRBV10-3|many|TRBJ2-1|-
CAISESGYNEQFF
TGTGCCATCAGTGAGTCGGGTTACAATGAGCAGTTCTTC
>TRBV20-1|many|TRBJ1-5|-
CSARGMASLSNQPQHF
TGCAGTGCTAGGGGGATGGCGTCTTTAAGCAATCAGCCCCAGCATTTT
>TRBV20-1|many|TRBJ2-7|TRBD2
CSAKAGLAYEQYF
TGCAGTGCTAAAGCGGGATTAGCCTACGAGCAGTACTTC
>TRBV9|many|TRBJ2-1|-
CASSVSSGYNEQFF
TGTGCCAGCAGCGTATCAAGCGGTTACAATGAGCAGTTCTTC
>TRBV10-2|-|TRBJ2-3|TRBD2
CASSEWGLAGALQYF
TGCGCCAGCAGCGAATGGGGACTAGCGGGGGCCCTTCAGTATTTT
>TRBV29-1|many|TRBJ2-1|-
CSVAGQPEFF
TGCAGCGTCGCGGGACAGCCGGAGTTCTTC
>TRBV6-6|-|TRBJ2-7|TRBD1
CASSNPGQRYEQYF
TGTGCCAGCAGTAATCCGGGACAGAGATACGAGCAGTACTTC
>TRBV7-3|many|TRBJ2-2|-
CASSLLGNTGELFF
TGTGCCAGCAGCTTACTGGGGAACACCGGGGAGCTGTTTTTT
>TRBV5-5|many|TRBJ1-1|-
CASSFAGSGTEAFF
TGTGCCAGCAGCTTTGCGGGGTCGGGCACTGAAGCTTTCTTT
>TRBV6-1|few|TRBJ2-5|-
CASSRLPRGETQYF
TGTGCCAGCAGCAGGCTTCCCCGCGGGGAGACCCAGTACTTC
>TRBV6-2/TRBV6-3|few|TRBJ2-7|-
CASSPVSDEQYF
TGTGCCAGCAGCCCGGTCAGCGACGAGCAGTACTTC
>TRBV7-2|few|TRBJ2-1|-
CASRSDVNNEQFF
TGTGCCAGCAGATCTGACGTAAACAATGAGCAGTTCTTC
>TRBV18|many|TRBJ2-5|-
CASSPRSSPETQYF
TGTGCCAGCTCACCACGCTCGTCGCCAGAGACCCAGTACTTC
>TRBV11-2|many|TRBJ1-2|-
CAASAGIGYGYTF
TGTGCCGCCTCGGCGGGGATAGGGTATGGCTACACCTTC
>TRBV18|few|TRBJ2-7|TRBD1
CASSMAGQAYEQYF
TGTGCCAGCTCCATGGCAGGACAGGCCTACGAGCAGTACTTC
>TRBV19|-|TRBJ2-2|-
CASSRLRGVVNTGELFF
TGTGCCAGTAGCCGCCTAAGGGGAGTGGTGAACACCGGGGAGCTGTTTTTT
>TRBV10-2|many|TRBJ1-3|-
CASSHGNTIYF
TGCGCCAGCAGTCATGGAAACACCATATATTTT